The T cell receptor beta chain described here comes from a study of cytomegalovirus exposure and HLA in healthy donors (dated by TCRdb to about 2017). Turning to the overall study: According to an earlier analysis of several hundred of the donors, some 170 million T cells yielded 95 million to 140 million unique TCR beta sequences and about 280 Gb of sequence data. The study profiled the T cell repertoires of hundreds of subjects by immunosequencing and related them to cytomegalovirus serostatus. About five DR-DQ haplotypes were treated as single units for association and clustering because of strong linkage in the cohort. A later analysis re-examined previously published TCR beta repertoires from roughly 650 donors and added high-resolution HLA genotyping to investigate patterns of TCR occurrence. The study combined high-throughput TCR immunosequencing, statistical association of individual TCRs with disease status, and machine learning to predict cytomegalovirus infection status. On average, around 230,000 unique TCR beta nucleotide sequences were sequenced per donor among some 430 genotyped donors of the cohort, with about 17% of those sequences being non-productive. In addition to the first cohort of several hundred subjects, a separate validation cohort of 120 different subjects was used. An earlier analysis of approximately 500 of the donors applied high-throughput TCR beta sequencing to assess whether each TCR beta V gene segment acted as functional or pseudogenic. Rather than using new phenotypic data, the later analysis identified candidate immune exposures from TCR beta sequences and from how often those sequences occurred across donors. A later genetic analysis used genome-wide SNP genotypes for about three fifths of the roughly 700 donors, treating that subset as a discovery cohort. Of the roughly 400 genotyped donors, about 80% fell in the genetic ancestry cluster associated with self-reported Caucasian donors. Typing coverage varied by locus: roughly 629-640 donors for A, B, C, DRB1 and DQB1; approximately 500 for DQA1; 606 for DPA1; roughly 470 for DPB1. Donor age, sex, ethnicity and CMV serostatus were compiled alongside the repertoire data. Both class I and class II loci were covered by HLA typing, at four-digit resolution. Approximately 310 gigabases of sequencing data and some 85 million unique TCR sequences were included in an early release covering about 700 HLA-typed donors. All discovery cohort repertoires had been generated using a single sequencing platform. The aim of the study was to test whether cataloging public T cell receptors could identify signatures of past pathogen exposure.

The cohort comprised several hundred healthy bone marrow donors. At the time of sampling, all cohort members were nominally healthy, though unrecorded immune exposures were likely present. The donor was CMV seropositive and belonged to the group of 250 to 300 seropositive cohort members. A peripheral blood sample was collected from each donor, and TCR beta sequencing was performed on peripheral blood mononuclear cells. Genomic DNA extraction from the blood cell samples was performed with the Qiagen DNeasy Blood Extraction Kit. In its sample, this clone was seen a few times. Its binding antigen is unknown. No base qualities exist here, and no much larger clone lies one base off it. The library relied on the immunoSEQ multiplex PCR assay. The multiplex PCR relied on a mix of 60 forward primers for TCR Vbeta segments and 13 reverse primers for TCR Jbeta segments. A multiplex PCR assay on genomic DNA amplified the CDR3 region of rearranged TCR beta genes. Amplified TCR beta libraries were sequenced as 87-base-pair reads on the Illumina HiSeq System. In the paper's pipeline: Across the 600 to 700 repertoires, a later analysis counted some 81 million unique TCR beta chains, around 11 million of which were shared by at least two donors. Raw reads were error-corrected and collapsed into unique sequences by a nearest-neighbor algorithm in which closely related sequences were merged to remove PCR and sequencing errors. CDR3 sequences were aligned to IMGT reference sequences to assign V, D and J gene segments. Each retained sequence needed at least a six-nucleotide match to both a V gene segment and a J gene segment. Rearrangements were classified as productive when the CDR3 lacked stop codons and remained in frame with V and J, and all other rearrangements were classified as non-productive. CDR3 was defined according to IMGT convention as the region running from the second conserved V-encoded cysteine to the conserved J-encoded phenylalanine. The earlier analysis of fewer than 750 of the donors excluded sequences that lacked an unambiguous match to a single V gene segment. In an earlier analysis of roughly 600 of the donors, a V segment was called functional when productive rearrangements were above 56.7%, and segregating when the standard deviation between donors exceeded 5%. A statistical classification framework was developed to diagnose cytomegalovirus status using the catalog of TCR beta chain sequences. In a later analysis, TCR nucleotide sequences were compared against IMGT/GENE-DB human TR gene sequences so that V and J genes could be assigned. In a later analysis, CDR3 sequences and most-parsimonious VDJ recombination scenarios were assigned using the TCRdist pipeline. In a later analysis, every TCR beta chain was defined by the combination of its CDR3 amino acid sequence and its V-gene family, and reads without a unique V-gene family were dropped. A later analysis removed several hundred highly shared, low-generation-probability nucleotide sequences to deal with suspected cross-contamination and a sequencing artifact. For each public chain, a later analysis derived a clonal expansion index from normalized ranks of inferred template counts within each repertoire. A later analysis computed generation probabilities with a VDJ recombination model fitted to out-of-frame rearrangements, and checked the results against IGoR. In a later analysis, hypergeometric tests were used to score TCR-TCR, TCR-HLA and TCR-CMV co-occurrence, with a repertoire-size bias correction applied to TCR pairs. False discovery rates were estimated in a later analysis by permuting HLA or CMV assignments 20 times. A later analysis grouped co-occurring TCRs with DBSCAN, adding TCRdist sequence similarity when clustering within HLA-allele-positive subsets. Repertoires with fewer than 30,000 or more than 120,000 public chains, plus five repertoires with anomalous nucleotide sharing, were excluded from co-occurrence clustering. Held by TCRdb, this immuneACCESS table contains in-frame sequences only and omits some clones. Under half of the omission traces to an unresolved V gene where checked; the cause of the rest is unknown. That table furnishes V, J and clone size, whereas the DNA furnished D and trimming. Counted in this sample were 250,000 to 350,000 clones; 86% of them appeared once. Of the sample, roughly 4% falls within the top ten clones.

V and J are trimmed by 5 bases and 7 bases, and the gene matches miss 9 bases of the junction. Based on the germline V gene, the CDR1 and CDR2 sequences are SGHRS and YFSETQ. From the cysteine through the phenylalanine, the CDR3 covers 16 amino acids. Kept here is only the CDR3 DNA, which spans 48 bases and is read in frame from base 1. The full study reports these points: The sequencing pipeline was judged likely to have produced a cluster of highly shared sequence variants as a technical artifact. In an earlier analysis of 587 of the donors, most TCR beta V segments appeared in productive rearrangements about 87% or about 30% of the time, broadly matching IMGT annotations. In the study, around 150 TCR beta chains were listed as associated with cytomegalovirus. A later analysis found that TCR association rates varied across HLA loci, with DRB1 alleles showing the most associated TCRs and HLA-C alleles the fewest. In a later analysis, most CMV-associated TCR beta chains were found to appear HLA-restricted, with HLA associations seemingly driven largely by CMV exposure. A further reported finding was that TCR beta sequences accurately predicted the HLA-A and HLA-B alleles for most subjects in the first cohort. When HLA alleles, especially DR and DQ, strongly co-occurred, TCR associations were difficult to assign to individual alleles. According to a later genetic analysis, donors in an Asian-associated ancestry cluster had fewer N-insertions in productive TCRs than the approximately 650-donor mean. CMV serostatus was the only immune exposure information available for the cohort. Roughly uniform sequencing depth across donors was assumed in presence/absence analyses, although this assumption may not hold. In vitro tests confirmed that three of the cytomegalovirus-associated TCR beta chains recognize cytomegalovirus antigens. Correlated functional status among segregating V segments might be attributable to linkage disequilibrium, but an unknown experimental factor could not be ruled out. Specific HLA alleles were associated with over 15,000 TCR beta sequences at a false discovery rate of 0.05 in a later analysis. In this cohort, only TCR beta chains were sequenced, and detectable features were limited by the absence of alpha or paired-chain data. In a later analysis, HLA-associated TCR beta chains showed more clonal expansion and lower generation probabilities than non-associated chains that were equally common. Several of the top co-occurrence clusters appeared to be linked to parvovirus B19, influenza, CMV and Epstein-Barr virus, according to a later analysis. The 87-base-pair reads could not distinguish some IMGT-functional V segments, including TRBV6-2 and TRBV6-3, so those segments were excluded. In both the original and validation cohorts, the classifier was reported to diagnose cytomegalovirus status with high specificity and sensitivity. The earlier analysis of some 560 of the donors excluded roughly 17 rarely observed V segments, including chromosome 9 orphons, because counts were too low. V-gene and J-gene trimming of TCR beta chains was associated with a missense DCLRE1C variant in a later genetic analysis, and the association was replicated in an independent cohort. The authors suggested that the approach could potentially be extended to other disease states and immunological phenotypes. Because HLA typing was missing for some donors at each locus, association tests included only the typed subset. Across donors, most TCR sequences were observed very rarely, whereas some public TCRs were present in many individuals.

The chain was built from TRBV5-1 and TRBJ1-4; 12 of the junction bases match TRBD1. The sequence derives from a man aged 35 to 55 in good health and CMV-seropositive. Material: PBMCs. In nucleotide form, the sequence is TGCGCCAGCAGTCAAGGGACAGGGGGCGAAGGTGAAAAACTGTTTTTT. Protein translation: CASSQGTGGEGEKLFF.